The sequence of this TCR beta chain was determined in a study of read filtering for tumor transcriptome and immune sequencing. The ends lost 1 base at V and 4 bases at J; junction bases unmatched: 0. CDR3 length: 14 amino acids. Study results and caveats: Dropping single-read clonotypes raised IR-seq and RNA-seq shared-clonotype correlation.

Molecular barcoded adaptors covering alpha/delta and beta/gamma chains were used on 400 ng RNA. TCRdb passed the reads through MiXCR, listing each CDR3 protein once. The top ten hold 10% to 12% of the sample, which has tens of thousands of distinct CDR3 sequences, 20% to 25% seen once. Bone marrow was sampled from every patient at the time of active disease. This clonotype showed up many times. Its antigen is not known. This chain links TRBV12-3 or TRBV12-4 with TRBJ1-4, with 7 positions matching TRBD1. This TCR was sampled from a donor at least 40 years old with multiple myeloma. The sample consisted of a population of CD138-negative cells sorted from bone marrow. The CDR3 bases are TGTGCCAGCAGTTTAGGGGACAGTAATGAAAAACTGTTTTTT. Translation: CASSLGDSNEKLFF.